One sample yielded the 20 T cell receptor beta chains listed below, sequenced in a study of patients and donors after allogeneic stem cell transplantation. Each CDR3 protein is one row after TCRdb ran MiXCR on the RT-PCR reads. The sample consists of approximately 200,000 distinct CDR3 sequences, around 40% of them appearing once. The material sequenced was blood, either unsorted or a sorted T cell fraction (not recorded which). The receptor source for this set is a human donor who was either an allogeneic HSCT recipient or a stem cell or donor lymphocyte infusion donor (not recorded which). It is not recorded whose cells these are; they may come from a transplant donor.

This clonotype has only a few counts. This chain uses TRBV4-1 with TRBJ1-3; D call uncertain. The CDR3 loop spans 16 amino acids. The V and J ends lost 0 bases and 6 bases respectively, with 15 bases between them. Germline loops: CDR1 MGHRA, CDR2 YSYEKL. The CDR3: CASSQERIIAQNTIYF. The CDR3 region has the DNA TGCGCCAGCAGCCAAGAAAGGATAATTGCCCAAAACACCATATATTTT.

This clonotype was counted only a few times. The J gene is TRBJ1-2, the V gene TRBV20-1, with TRBD1 as a possible D gene (5 bases). V gave up 3 bases and J gave up 1 base, with 9 bases separating them. CDR1 is DFQATT and CDR2 is SNEGSKA in the germline V gene (reference sequence). This CDR3 has 13 amino acids. The CDR3 protein is CSARDILNYGYTF. The CDR3 DNA sequence: TGCAGTGCTAGGGACATCCTTAACTATGGCTACACCTTC.

This clonotype has just a few counts. J is TRBJ1-1 and V is TRBV20-1; possible D gene TRBD1, 5 bases. This CDR3 is 14 amino acids long. The germline CDR1 and CDR2 sequences are DFQATT and SNEGSKA (reference sequence). Trimming removed 4 bases at V and 8 bases at J, with 20 bases between. The CDR3 coding sequence is TGCAGTGCTATGTTCGGGACGGCGACTCCCGAAGCTTTCTTT. As protein: CSAMFGTATPEAFF.

J is TRBJ1-1 and V is TRBV20-1; no clear D gene. The CDR3 length is 15 residues. Germline-derived CDR1 and CDR2 are DFQATT and SNEGSKA (reference sequence). The ends were cut back, 4 bases at V and 2 bases at J, with 17 bases in the middle. The CDR3 coding sequence is TGCAGTGCTATCCAGAGAGTCGTTTCAAACACTGAAGCTTTCTTT. Translating gives CSAIQRVVSNTEAFF.

The rearrangement joins TRBV7-3 to TRBJ2-3; D not resolved. CDR1 is SGHTA, CDR2 FQGTGA, per germline. The CDR3 loop spans 17 amino acids. V lost 5 bases and J 0 bases, leaving 18 bases between the germline ends. In nucleotides, the CDR3 is TGTGCCAGCAGCCCCAACCCTCCACTTTCTAGCACAGATACGCAGTATTTT. Translated, it gives CASSPNPPLSSTDTQYF.

The V gene is TRBV10-3, the J gene TRBJ1-5, with TRBD1 as a possible D gene (5 bases). Trimming removed 6 bases at V and 7 bases at J, with 16 bases between. The CDR3 has 14 amino acids. Germline CDR1 ENHRY, CDR2 SYGVKD. This chain's CDR3 is CAISPDSGWQPQHF. The CDR3 DNA follows: TGTGCCATCAGCCCTGACAGTGGTTGGCAGCCCCAGCATTTT.

This clonotype was found a few times. The chain uses TRBV7-8 and TRBJ1-6; D gene unclear. This CDR3 has 13 residues. Between the trimmed V and J ends, which lost 3 bases and 7 bases, there was a span of 7 bases. Germline CDR1 and CDR2: SGHVS and FQNEAQ. The CDR3 region is CASSFLGNSPLHF. The CDR3 coding sequence is TGTGCCAGCAGCTTTTTAGGGAATTCACCCCTCCACTTT.

This sequence joins TRBV20-1 and TRBJ2-1; 12 bases align to TRBD2. Germline values: CDR1 DFQATT, CDR2 SNEGSKA (reference sequence). This CDR3 has 14 residues. V shed 5 bases and J 5 bases; nucleotides not matched to a gene: 4. In DNA, the CDR3 is TGCAGTGCTCTAGCGGGGGGGCCTGACAATGAGCAGTTCTTC. Translation gives CSALAGGPDNEQFF.

There are a few counts of this clonotype. The chain uses TRBV29-1 and TRBJ2-7; the D gene is possibly TRBD2 (6 bases). There are 12 residues in the CDR3. CDR1 SQVTM and CDR2 ANQGSEA come from the germline V gene. V was clipped by 1 base and J by 2 bases, with 6 bases between them. The DNA of the CDR3 is TGCAGCGTTGAAGGGGGGGCCTACGAGCAGTACTTC. Translation: CSVEGGAYEQYF.

J is TRBJ1-2 and V is TRBV5-1; no clear D gene. The CDR3 is 15 amino acids. Trimming cost V 1 base and J 2 bases, with 12 bases left between them. Per germline, CDR1 SGHRS and CDR2 YFSETQ. CDR3 bases: TGCGCCAGCAGCTTGTTGTCCTCGGGGAACTATGGCTACACCTTC. It is translated as CASSLLSSGNYGYTF. The full variable domain, rest sourced from reference TRBV5-1 and TRBJ1-2, is KAGVTQTPRYLIKTRGQQVTLSCSPISGHRSVSWYQQTPGQGLQFLFEYFSETQRNKGNFPGRFSGRQFSNSRSEMNVSTLELGDSALYLCASSLLSSGNYGYTFGSGTRLTVV.

This rearrangement joins TRBV7-8 to TRBJ1-4, with D possibly TRBD1 on 5 matching bases. Germline V gives CDR1 SGHVS, CDR2 FQNEAQ. This CDR3 is built from 15 residues. Trimming took off 2 bases at V and 8 bases at J, with 15 bases between the two ends. As DNA, the CDR3 is TGTGCCAGCAGCTTATCCCCTGGGGAGGGGGAAAAACTGTTTTTT. This gives the protein CASSLSPGEGEKLFF.

Note on this clonotype: One end of the junction fails to match germline, which may point to a read error. J is TRBJ1-1 and V is TRBV20-1, with D uncertain. Germline CDR1 and CDR2: DFQATT and SNEGSKA (reference sequence). The CDR3 covers 14 residues. In DNA form, the CDR3 reads TGCAGTGCTAGAGTCGTAGTGGGAAACACTAAAGCTTTCTTT. Translation gives CSARVVVGNTKAFF.

This chain connects TRBV29-1 to TRBJ2-1; 8 bases map to TRBD1. From germline, CDR1 is SQVTM and CDR2 ANQGSEA. CDR3 size: 14 residues. With V trimmed by 0 bases and J by 4 bases, 2 bases remained unmatched. CDR3 in DNA: TGCAGCGTTGAAGAGGACAGGGCGTACAATGAGCAGTTCTTC. Translation: CSVEEDRAYNEQFF.

The chain joins TRBV18 to TRBJ2-5; D call uncertain. V dropped 2 bases and J dropped 5 bases, with 9 bases sitting between them. This CDR3 has 13 amino acids. Germline CDR1 is KGHSH and CDR2 is LQKENI. CDR3 region: CASSPSSGETQYF. CDR3 in DNA: TGTGCCAGCTCACCATCCTCCGGGGAGACCCAGTACTTC.

The chain joins TRBV6-2 or TRBV6-3 to TRBJ1-3, with D unclear. V lost 7 bases and J 0 bases, leaving 13 bases between the germline ends. Per the germline V gene, CDR1 is MNHEY and CDR2 is SVGEGT. The CDR3 totals 15 residues. The CDR3 loop reads CASTYGRSSGNTIYF. CDR3 DNA sequence: TGTGCCAGCACCTACGGACGGAGCTCTGGAAACACCATATATTTT.

This clonotype was seen more than once but under ten times. J is TRBJ1-2 and V is TRBV4-1; D gene unclear. The germline V gene has CDR1 MGHRA and CDR2 YSYEKL. The CDR3 length is 13 residues. V was shortened by 4 bases and J by 4 bases, with 10 bases between the two germline ends. CDR3 protein: CASSPGYGYGYTF. CDR3 in DNA: TGCGCCAGCAGCCCGGGGTACGGCTATGGCTACACCTTC.

The table lists this clonotype with a count of one. The chain couples TRBV6-5 to TRBJ2-7, with D unresolved. Germline V gene lookup returns CDR1 MNHEY and CDR2 SVGAGI. This CDR3 region has 12 residues. Deletions cut 6 bases from V and 1 base from J, with 7 bases between. CDR3 DNA: TGTGCCAGCAGCGACAATTCCTACGAGCAGTACTTC. Its translation: CASSDNSYEQYF.

This clonotype occurred a few times. This chain uses TRBV5-6 with TRBJ1-1, with D perhaps TRBD1 (6 bases). Between the trimmed V and J ends, which lost 4 bases and 3 bases, there was a span of 13 bases. CDR1 is SGHDT, CDR2 YYEEEE, per germline. This CDR3 has 14 amino acids. In DNA form, the CDR3 reads TGTGCCAGCAGCACACAGGGTGGGGACACTGAAGCTTTCTTT. This codes for CASSTQGGDTEAFF.

This clonotype has ten or more counts. The CDR3, as DNA: TGCAGTGCCAATGACAGGGGTCGGGATAATTCACCCCTCCACTTT. This gives the protein CSANDRGRDNSPLHF. J is TRBJ1-6 and V is TRBV20-1; 8 bases are shared with TRBD1. V was pared by 6 bases and J by 5 bases, with 9 bases of the junction left unmatched. This CDR3 is 15 amino acids long. The V gene's germline CDR1 is DFQATT and CDR2 SNEGSKA (reference sequence).

V and J are TRBV4-1 and TRBJ2-1; 10 bases match TRBD2. The length of the CDR3 is 18 residues. Germline V gene sequence: CDR1 MGHRA, CDR2 YSYEKL. J lost 4 bases, V lost 5 bases, and 14 bases had no gene match. CDR3 DNA: TGCGCCAGCAGCGCCGTGGCAGCGGGGGGGCCAAGGTACAATGAGCAGTTCTTC. Its translation is CASSAVAAGGPRYNEQFF.